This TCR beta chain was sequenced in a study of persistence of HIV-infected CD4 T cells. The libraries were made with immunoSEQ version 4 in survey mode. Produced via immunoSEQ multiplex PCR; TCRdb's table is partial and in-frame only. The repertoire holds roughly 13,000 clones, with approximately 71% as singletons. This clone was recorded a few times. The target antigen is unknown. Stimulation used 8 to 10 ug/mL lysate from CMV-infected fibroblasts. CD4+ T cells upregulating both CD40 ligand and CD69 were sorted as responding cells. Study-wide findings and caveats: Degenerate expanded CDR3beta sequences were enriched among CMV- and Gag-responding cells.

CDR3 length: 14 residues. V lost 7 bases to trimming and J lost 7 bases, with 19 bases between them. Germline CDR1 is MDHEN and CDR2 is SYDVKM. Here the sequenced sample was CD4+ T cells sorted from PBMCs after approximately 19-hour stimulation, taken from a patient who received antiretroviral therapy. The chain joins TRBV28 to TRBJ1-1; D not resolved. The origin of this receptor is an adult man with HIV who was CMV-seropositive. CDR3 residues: CASIHRAARFEAFF. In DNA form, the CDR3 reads TGTGCCAGCATCCACCGGGCAGCTAGGTTTGAAGCTTTCTTT.